Only a few counts were recorded for the clone carrying this T cell receptor beta chain. The target antigen is unknown. TCRdb reanalysed the 5' RACE reads using MiXCR and keeps one entry per CDR3 protein. Of 450,000 or so distinct CDR3 sequences listed, more than 20% were seen once; the top ten hold around an eighth. J was trimmed by 4 bases and V by 2 bases; bases with no gene match: 11. The CDR3 spans 17 residues. Germline lookup yields CDR1 LNHNV and CDR2 YYDKDF (reference sequence). This sample was included in a study of T-cell memory formation after mild COVID-19. Whole-study context: Largely, TCR clusters stayed within a single donor. Findings and caveats of the study: Whereas later expanders leaned CD4+, clones contracting day 15 to 85 showed a balanced CD4/CD8 makeup.

V gene TRBV15 combines with J gene TRBJ2-3, with 8 bases identical to TRBD1. Specimen: PBMCs or a T cell subset sorted from them (not recorded which). This clonotype was obtained from an adult woman who had mild COVID-19 (a few samples of this study predate the infection). Cell type and time point are not known. In DNA, the CDR3 is TGTGCCACCAGCAGACTCAGGACAGGGAGGACGGCAGATACGCAGTATTTT. Amino acids: CATSRLRTGRTADTQYF. Combining the CDR3 with reference TRBV15 and TRBJ2-3 gives the whole variable domain DAMVIQNPRYQVTQFGKPVTLSCSQTLNHNVMYWYQQKSSQAPKLLFHYYDKDFNNEADTPDNFQSRRPNTSFCFLDIRSPGLGDTAMYLCATSRLRTGRTADTQYFGPGTRLTVL.